What follows describes a single T cell receptor (beta chain). The target antigen is unknown. This table comes from immunoSEQ multiplex PCR, and its TCRdb copy is limited to in-frame clones, with some not included. This table holds 300,000 to 450,000 clones, about nine tenths found once. This entry is derived from a study of cytomegalovirus exposure and HLA in healthy donors. Study-level points and caveats: Listed as cytomegalovirus-associated were about 160 TCR beta chains.

In germline, CDR1 is SGDLS, CDR2 YYNGEE. CDR3 length equals 15 residues. V gave up 4 bases and J gave up 2 bases; unmatched junction bases: 9. This TCR derives from a woman aged 18 to 35 in good health and CMV-seronegative. The chain is built from TRBV9 and TRBJ2-7; 7 bases align to TRBD1. The sequenced sample consisted of PBMCs. The CDR3 protein is CASSSPLTGPYEQYF. CDR3 coding DNA: TGTGCCAGCAGCTCCCCGTTGACAGGGCCCTACGAGCAGTACTTC.